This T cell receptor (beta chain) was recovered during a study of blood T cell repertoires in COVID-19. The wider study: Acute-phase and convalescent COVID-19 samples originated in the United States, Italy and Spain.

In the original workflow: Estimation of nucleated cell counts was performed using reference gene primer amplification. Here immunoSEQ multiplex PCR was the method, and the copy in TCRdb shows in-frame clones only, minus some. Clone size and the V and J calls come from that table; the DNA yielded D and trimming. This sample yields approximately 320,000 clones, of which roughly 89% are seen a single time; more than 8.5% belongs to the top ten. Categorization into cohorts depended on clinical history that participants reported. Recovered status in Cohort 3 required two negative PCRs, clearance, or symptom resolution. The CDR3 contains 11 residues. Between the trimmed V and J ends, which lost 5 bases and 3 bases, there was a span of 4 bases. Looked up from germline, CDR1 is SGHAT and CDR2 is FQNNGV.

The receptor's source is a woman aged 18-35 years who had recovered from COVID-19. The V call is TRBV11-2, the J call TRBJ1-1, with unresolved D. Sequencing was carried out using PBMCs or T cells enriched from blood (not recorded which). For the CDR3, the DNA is TGTGCCAGCAGCGGCTACACTGAAGCTTTCTTT. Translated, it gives CASSGYTEAFF.